This T cell receptor (beta chain) was documented in a study of T cells in tuberculosis. TCRdb's copy holds only in-frame clones and misses some; the assay was immunoSEQ multiplex PCR. Of roughly 34,000 clones listed, more than 70% were seen once; the top ten hold around 5.2%. As for time point: new active TB diagnosis, blood taken before or within 7 days of starting treatment. Each donor contributed around 100,000 T cells on average, unsorted. The origin of this receptor is an adult with tuberculosis. Sequenced here: PBMCs, sampled at tuberculosis diagnosis.

DNA of the CDR3: TGTGCCAGCAGCTTAGTAGCGGGAACGTACGAGCAGTACTTC. It is translated as CASSLVAGTYEQYF. J is TRBJ2-7 and V is TRBV11-2, with 8 bases identical to TRBD2. The CDR3 contains 14 residues. The V and J ends lost 1 base and 4 bases, in that order; junction bases with no gene match: 3. Per the germline V gene, CDR1 is SGHAT and CDR2 is FQNNGV.